This is a list of T cell receptor beta chains from one sample in a study of cytomegalovirus exposure and HLA in healthy donors. This table comes from immunoSEQ multiplex PCR, and its TCRdb copy is limited to in-frame clones, with some not included. The sample has about 180,000 clones, 82% seen once. Sequencing was done on a sample of PBMCs. The source of these receptors is a man aged 35 to 55 in good health and CMV-seronegative. Both conserved end residues are part of each CDR3. D genes are given only for firm matches. Size is omitted from some rows. Given values are once, few, many or a class for expanded clones.

>-|TRBJ1-1|TRBV21-1|-
TGTGCCAGCAGCAAAGTTTATAGGGGGGGGGACACTGAAGCTTTCTTT
CASSKVYRGGDTEAFF
>-|TRBJ1-5|TRBV2|-
TGTGCCAGCAGGGGGTGGACAGACAATCAGCCCCAGCATTTT
CASRGWTDNQPQHF
>TRBD2|TRBJ2-1|TRBV29-1|-
TGCAGCGTTGAACGGGCAACTAGCGGTTCCTACAATGAGCAGTTCTTC
CSVERATSGSYNEQFF
>TRBD1|TRBJ1-5|TRBV9|-
TGTGCCAGCAGCGTACAGGGGGACAATCAGCCCCAGCATTTT
CASSVQGDNQPQHF
>TRBD1|TRBJ2-2|TRBV7-3|once
TGTGCCAGCAGACAGGGGGTCAACGGGGAGCTGTTTTTT
CASRQGVNGELFF
>-|TRBJ2-5|TRBV7-3|-
TGTGCCAGCAGCTTGCAGGGAGGACAAGAGACCCAGTACTTC
CASSLQGGQETQYF
>TRBD1|TRBJ2-3|TRBV9|once
TGTGCCAGCAGCTCACGACAGGGCCCACCAGATACGCAGTATTTT
CASSSRQGPPDTQYF
>TRBD1|TRBJ1-1|TRBV5-1|-
TGCGCCAGCAGCTCTACCGGGACAGCGCTGAACACTGAAGCTTTCTTT
CASSSTGTALNTEAFF
>-|TRBJ1-1|TRBV19|-
TGTGCCAGTAGTATTAGGGGCCGTGAGCAAGCTTTCTTT
CASSIRGREQAFF
>-|TRBJ1-2|TRBV30|-
TGTGCCTGGAGCGTCTATGGCTACACCTTC
CAWSVYGYTF
>-|TRBJ1-5|TRBV7-2|-
TGTGCCAGCAGCTTCAGGGTTGGCAATCAGCCCCAGCATTTT
CASSFRVGNQPQHF
>-|TRBJ1-1|TRBV19|-
TGTGCCAGTAGTATATGGGGGGTCCAGAGAGAAGCTTTCTTT
CASSIWGVQREAFF
>-|TRBJ1-2|TRBV30|-
TGTGCCTGGAGTGTACAGGAGGGGACCCCTGGCTACACCTTC
CAWSVQEGTPGYTF
>TRBD2|TRBJ2-7|TRBV2|-
TGTGCCAGTCAACTAGCGGGAGTCGGCGAGCAGTACTTC
CASQLAGVGEQYF